What follows are 3 T cell receptor beta chains derived from one specimen sequenced in a study of a mutant IDH1 vaccine in newly diagnosed glioma. TCRdb keeps only in-frame clones here, not all; method: immunoSEQ multiplex PCR. Counted here are approximately 61,000 clones, 75% to 85% occurring once; the ten biggest clones make up less than 7%. This sample's time point: week 35, safety follow-up. Each dose delivered 300 ug of mutant IDH1 20-mer peptide subcutaneously with imiquimod. The antigens of these receptors remain unknown. Sequencing was performed on PBMCs, taken from a glioma patient whose treatment included an IDH1 peptide vaccine. The receptors here all came from a man between 40 and 49 years old with glioma.

The chain uses TRBV7-2 and TRBJ2-5; 9 nucleotides line up with TRBD1. This CDR3 has 15 residues. The V and J ends lost 5 bases and 4 bases, in that order; junction bases with no gene match: 8. Germline-derived CDR1 and CDR2 are SGHTA and FQGNSA. This chain's CDR3 is CASSHRDREGETQYF. The DNA for the CDR3 is TGTGCCAGCAGCCACCGGGACAGGGAGGGAGAGACCCAGTACTTC.

Here the CDR3 DNA reads TGCGCCAGCAGCCAAGCTCAGGGTTACTATGGCTACACCTTC. Protein: CASSQAQGYYGYTF. This chain uses TRBV4-3 with TRBJ1-2; TRBD1 is a possible D gene (5 bases). V gave up 1 base and J gave up 3 bases, with 9 bases separating them. The CDR3 covers 14 residues. Germline V lookup: CDR1 LGHNA, CDR2 YSLEER.

The chain links TRBV5-1 to TRBJ1-2; TRBD1 aligns across 8 bases. The V gene end was trimmed by 4 bases and the J gene end by 4 bases; junction bases not matched to a gene: 6. Germline V gives CDR1 SGHRS, CDR2 YFSETQ. The CDR3 is 14 residues long. DNA for the CDR3: TGCGCCAGCAGCCTTGATGGACAGGGCTATGGCTACACCTTC. Translating it yields CASSLDGQGYGYTF.